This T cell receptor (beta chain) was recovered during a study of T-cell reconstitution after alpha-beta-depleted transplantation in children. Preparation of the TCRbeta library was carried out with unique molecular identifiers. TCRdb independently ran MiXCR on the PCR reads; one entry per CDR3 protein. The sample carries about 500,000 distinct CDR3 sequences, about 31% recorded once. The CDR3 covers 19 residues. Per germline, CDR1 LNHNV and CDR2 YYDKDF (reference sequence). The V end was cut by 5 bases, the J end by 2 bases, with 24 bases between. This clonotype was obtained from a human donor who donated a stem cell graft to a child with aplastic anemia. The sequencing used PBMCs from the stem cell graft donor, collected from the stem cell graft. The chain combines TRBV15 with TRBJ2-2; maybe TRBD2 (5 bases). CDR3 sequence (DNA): TGTGCCACCAGCCCAGAGATTGGACTCTCACTATCTAACACCGGGGAGCTGTTTTTT. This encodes CATSPEIGLSLSNTGELFF.